Listed here is a single T cell receptor (beta chain). The data stem from a study of blood T cells in healthy people across ages. Alongside a J-beta primer mix, a sample-barcoded 5' primer served in a second PCR lasting 7 to 11 cycles. MiXCR, run by TCRdb on the 5' RACE reads, gives a single entry per CDR3 protein. In the table there are some 880,000 distinct CDR3 sequences, under 40% of which are singletons. The CDR3 runs to 11 residues. V was trimmed by 5 bases and J by 8 bases, leaving 9 bases between them. Germline loops: CDR1 SEHNR, CDR2 FQNEAQ (reference sequence). The rearrangement joins TRBV7-9 to TRBJ1-1; TRBD1 is a possible D gene (5 bases). The source material was blood. The TCR was taken from a man aged 18 to 29 in good health. CDR3 nucleotides: TGTGCCAGCAGCCAGACAGAGGAAGCTTTCTTT. Translating it yields CASSQTEEAFF.